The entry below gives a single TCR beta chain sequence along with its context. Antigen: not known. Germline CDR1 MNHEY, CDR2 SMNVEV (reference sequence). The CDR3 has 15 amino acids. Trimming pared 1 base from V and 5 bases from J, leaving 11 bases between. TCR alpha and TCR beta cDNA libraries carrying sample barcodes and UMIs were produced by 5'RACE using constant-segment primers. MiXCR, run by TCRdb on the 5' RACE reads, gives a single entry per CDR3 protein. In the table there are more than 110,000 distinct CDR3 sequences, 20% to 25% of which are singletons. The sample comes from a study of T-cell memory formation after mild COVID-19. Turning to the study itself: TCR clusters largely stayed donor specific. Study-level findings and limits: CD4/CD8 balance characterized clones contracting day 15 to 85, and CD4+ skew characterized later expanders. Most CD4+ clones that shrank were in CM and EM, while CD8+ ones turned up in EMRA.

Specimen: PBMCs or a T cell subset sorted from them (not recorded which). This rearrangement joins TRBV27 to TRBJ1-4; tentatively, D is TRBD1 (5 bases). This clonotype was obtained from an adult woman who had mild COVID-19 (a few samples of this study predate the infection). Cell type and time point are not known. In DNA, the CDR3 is TGTGCCAGCAGTTTATTCACCGGGACGAATGAAAAACTGTTTTTT. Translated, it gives CASSLFTGTNEKLFF.